The sequence of this TCR beta chain was determined in a study of blood T cell repertoires in COVID-19. The wider study: Acute and convalescent COVID-19 specimens originated in the United States, Italy and Spain. Sample material is recorded as cDNA or gDNA derived from T cells, B-cell-depleted T cells, or PBMCs.

This CDR3 region has 15 residues. CDR1 and CDR2 from the germline V gene are SGHTA and FQGNSA. J lost 3 bases, V lost 5 bases, and 7 bases had no gene match. In the original processing: Amplification of reference gene primers was used by the study to estimate nucleated cell counts. Only in-frame clones appear in the TCRdb table, and some are missing; sequencing was by immunoSEQ multiplex PCR. Clonal size and the V and J genes are those of that table, whereas D and trimming came from the DNA. The sample contains 120,000 or so clones, 70% to 90% of which appear only once. The source material was peripheral blood. The chain joins TRBV7-2 to TRBJ2-4; 7 positions match TRBD2. This clonotype originated in a woman aged 50 to 60 with active or convalescent COVID-19. This chain's CDR3 is CASSPGRGIKNIQYF. As DNA, the CDR3 is TGTGCCAGCAGCCCCGGGCGGGGGATCAAAAACATTCAGTACTTC.